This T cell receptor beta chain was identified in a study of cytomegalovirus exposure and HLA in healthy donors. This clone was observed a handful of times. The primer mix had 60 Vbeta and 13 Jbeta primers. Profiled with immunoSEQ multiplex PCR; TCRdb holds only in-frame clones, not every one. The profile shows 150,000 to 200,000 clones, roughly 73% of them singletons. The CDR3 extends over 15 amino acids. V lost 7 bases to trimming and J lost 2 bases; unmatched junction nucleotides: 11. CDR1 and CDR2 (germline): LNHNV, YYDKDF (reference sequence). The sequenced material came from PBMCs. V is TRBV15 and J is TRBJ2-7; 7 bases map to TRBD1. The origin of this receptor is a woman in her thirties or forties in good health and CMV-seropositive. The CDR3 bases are TGTGCCACCACCCCGGGTCAGGGACAGACCTACGAGCAGTACTTC. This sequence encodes CATTPGQGQTYEQYF.